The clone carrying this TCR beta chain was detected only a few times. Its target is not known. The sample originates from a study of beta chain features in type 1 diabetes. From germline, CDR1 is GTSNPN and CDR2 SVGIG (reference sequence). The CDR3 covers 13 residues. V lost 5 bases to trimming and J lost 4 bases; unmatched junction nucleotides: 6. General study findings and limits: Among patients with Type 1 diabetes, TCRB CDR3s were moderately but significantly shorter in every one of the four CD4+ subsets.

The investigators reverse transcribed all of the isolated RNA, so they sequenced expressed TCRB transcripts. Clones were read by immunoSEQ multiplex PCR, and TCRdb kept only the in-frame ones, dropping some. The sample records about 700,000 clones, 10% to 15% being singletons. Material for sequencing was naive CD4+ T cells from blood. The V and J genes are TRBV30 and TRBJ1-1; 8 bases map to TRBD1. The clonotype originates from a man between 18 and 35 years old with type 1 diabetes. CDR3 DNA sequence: TGTGCCTGGGGGATACAGGGGGGCACTGAAGCTTTCTTT. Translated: CAWGIQGGTEAFF.